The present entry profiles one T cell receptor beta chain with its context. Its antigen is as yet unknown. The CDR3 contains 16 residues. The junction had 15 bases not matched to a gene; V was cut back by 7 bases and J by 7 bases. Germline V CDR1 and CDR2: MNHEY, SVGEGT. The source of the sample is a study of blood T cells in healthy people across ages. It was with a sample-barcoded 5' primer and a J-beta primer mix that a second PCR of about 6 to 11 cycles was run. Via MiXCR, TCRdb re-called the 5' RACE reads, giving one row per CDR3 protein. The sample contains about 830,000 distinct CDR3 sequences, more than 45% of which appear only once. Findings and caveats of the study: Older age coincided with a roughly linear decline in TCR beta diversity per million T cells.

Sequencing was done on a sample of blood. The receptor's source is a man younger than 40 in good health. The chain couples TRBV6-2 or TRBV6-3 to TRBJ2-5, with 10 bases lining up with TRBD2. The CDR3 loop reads CASTPWGTSGDGTQYF. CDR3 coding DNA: TGTGCCAGCACCCCTTGGGGTACTAGCGGGGACGGGACCCAGTACTTC.